These T cell receptor beta chains were read from a single sample in a study of blood T cells in healthy people across ages. TCRdb called the 5' RACE reads again in MiXCR, with one record for every CDR3 protein. In the table there are about 1.5 million distinct CDR3 sequences, 35% to 45% of which are singletons. Sequenced material: blood. These receptor sequences come from a woman younger than 30 in good health. Both conserved end residues are part of each CDR3. The D gene is left open where the match is weak. Clone size is shown for a subset of rows, as once, few, many or a class of expanded clone.

abundance,v_gene,j_gene,d_gene,len,CDR3nt,CDR3aa
-,TRBV5-1,TRBJ2-1,TRBD2,17,TGCGCCAGCAGCGTTAGCGGGGGGGCCATCCTCGGCGAGACCCAGTTCTTC,CASSVSGGAILGETQFF
-,TRBV6-2/TRBV6-3,TRBJ2-7,-,15,TGTGCCAGCAACGAGCCGGGACGCAATCTACACGAGCAGTACTTC,CASNEPGRNLHEQYF
many,TRBV6-5,TRBJ1-1,TRBD1,13,TGTGCCAGCATTGTACAGGGGGCGACTGAAGCTTTCTTT,CASIVQGATEAFF
many,TRBV27,TRBJ2-1,TRBD2,15,TGTGCCAGCAGTTTAGAGCTAGCGGGCCTCAATGAGCAGTTCTTC,CASSLELAGLNEQFF
-,TRBV20-1,TRBJ2-5,TRBD1,14,TGCAGTGGGAACCCAAACAGGGGGCTTGAGACCCAGTACTTC,CSGNPNRGLETQYF
-,TRBV20-1,TRBJ1-2,-,13,TGCAGTGCTGTTCTGACCGGGACGAATGGCTACACCTTC,CSAVLTGTNGYTF
few,TRBV4-2,TRBJ2-6,-,16,TGTGCCAGCAGCCAAGGGCAGCGCAATGGGGCCAACGTCCTGACTTTC,CASSQGQRNGANVLTF
-,TRBV6-5,TRBJ1-6,TRBD1,20,TGTGCCAGCAGTTACTCCCCGTGGCGAACCGGGACAGGGTCGGATTCCTCCCTCCACTTT,CASSYSPWRTGTGSDSSLHF
few,TRBV9,TRBJ2-1,-,16,TGTGCCAGCAGCGCGGGGGGGACAGGGTATCGCAATGAGCAGTTCTTC,CASSAGGTGYRNEQFF
few,TRBV25-1,TRBJ2-5,-,18,TGTGCCAGCAGTGAACTGAGGGGCGAAGAAACAATAAGGGAGACCCAGTACTTC,CASSELRGEETIRETQYF
once,TRBV15,TRBJ2-3,-,17,TGTGCCACCAGCCGAACTACGACGGGGGTTAGCACAGATACGCAGTATTTT,CATSRTTTGVSTDTQYF
-,TRBV29-1,TRBJ2-1,TRBD2,15,TGCAGCGTTGAAGGAAGGCTAGCGGGGAGTACCGAGCAGTTCTTC,CSVEGRLAGSTEQFF
-,TRBV30,TRBJ2-7,TRBD1,13,TGTGCCTGGAGCGGACAGGGGCCCTACGAGCAGTACTTC,CAWSGQGPYEQYF
-,TRBV15,TRBJ2-3,TRBD2,18,TGTGCCACCAGCAGAGATACCCTAGCGGGAGTGGGGCCAGATACGCAGTATTTT,CATSRDTLAGVGPDTQYF
few,TRBV12-3/TRBV12-4,TRBJ1-1,-,17,TGTGCCAGCAGTTTCACAGCAGGGTCTGGTAGGGGTACTGAAGCTTTCTTT,CASSFTAGSGRGTEAFF
-,TRBV5-4,TRBJ2-1,TRBD2,15,TGTGCCAGCACCTGGGGGGAGGGCCTATACAATGAGCAGTTCTTC,CASTWGEGLYNEQFF